One and the same sample provided the 7 T cell receptor beta chains below, sequenced in a study of blood T cell repertoires in COVID-19. Only in-frame clones appear in the TCRdb table, and some are missing; sequencing was by immunoSEQ multiplex PCR. The sample has hundreds of thousands of clones, approximately 89% seen once. The sample was PBMCs or T cells enriched from blood (not recorded which). The receptors were sampled from a woman in her thirties or forties who had recovered from COVID-19.

The J gene is TRBJ1-1, the V gene TRBV7-8, with unresolved D. Germline V gene data show CDR1 as SGHVS and CDR2 as FQNEAQ. V was pared by 5 bases and J by 0 bases, with 7 bases between. The CDR3 consists of 13 residues. This chain's CDR3 is CASSAGLNTEAFF. CDR3 coding DNA: TGTGCCAGCAGCGCGGGGTTGAACACTGAAGCTTTCTTT. The variable domain in full, with the rest retrieved from reference TRBV7-8 and TRBJ1-1, is GAGVSQSPRYKVAKRGQDVALRCDPISGHVSLFWYQQALGQGPEFLTYFQNEAQLDKSGLPSDRFFAERPEGSVSTLKIQRTQQEDSAVYLCASSAGLNTEAFFGQGTRLTVV.

The rearrangement links TRBV19 to TRBJ1-1; a weak D match, TRBD1 (5 bases). Germline-derived CDR1 and CDR2 are LNHDA and SQIVND (reference sequence). The CDR3 totals 13 residues. Trimming removed 3 bases at V and 4 bases at J, with 9 bases between. The CDR3 protein is CASSMVGGTEAFF. The DNA of the CDR3 is TGTGCCAGTAGTATGGTGGGGGGCACTGAAGCTTTCTTT.

The gene calls are TRBV7-2 and TRBJ2-1; 14 bases fit TRBD2. The CDR3 consists of 19 residues. Germline CDR1 reads SGHTA; CDR2 reads FQGNSA. Losses at the gene ends were 5 bases for V and 7 bases for J; bases not matched to a gene: 16. CDR3 protein: CASSGETSGRAQGWNEQFF. For the CDR3, the DNA is TGTGCCAGCAGCGGGGAGACTAGCGGGAGGGCACAGGGATGGAATGAGCAGTTCTTC.

This chain joins TRBV4-1 and TRBJ2-7, with TRBD1 identical over 9 bases. CDR1 is MGHRA and CDR2 is YSYEKL in the germline V gene. The CDR3 extends over 16 amino acids. V was clipped by 2 bases and J by 7 bases; unmatched bases: 12. The CDR3 protein is CASSQSGTGIVGEQYF. The CDR3 DNA follows: TGCGCCAGCAGCCAATCCGGGACAGGGATAGTGGGAGAGCAGTACTTC.

This chain uses TRBV7-2 with TRBJ1-2, with D unresolved. The CDR3 has 13 residues. The V end was cut by 7 bases, the J end by 4 bases, with 13 bases between. Looked up from germline, CDR1 is SGHTA and CDR2 is FQGNSA. The CDR3 nucleotides are TGTGCCAGCACCCTCGCCCGGGGCTATGGCTACACCTTC. Its protein product is CASTLARGYGYTF.

This rearrangement joins TRBV4-2 to TRBJ2-4, with 7 bases that match TRBD2. Germline values: CDR1 LGHNA, CDR2 YNFKEQ. The CDR3 totals 18 residues. V trimming: 0 bases; J trimming: 0 bases; junction bases outside the gene matches: 8. The CDR3 here is CASSQDSREVKAKNIQYF. CDR3 DNA: TGTGCCAGCAGCCAAGATTCCCGGGAGGTCAAAGCCAAAAACATTCAGTACTTC.

This clone was observed a single time. The chain has TRBV28 and TRBJ1-5; 8 bases line up with TRBD1. This CDR3 region has 13 residues. V was pared by 6 bases and J by 5 bases, with 3 bases of the junction left unmatched. CDR1 MDHEN and CDR2 SYDVKM come from the germline V gene. CDR3 in DNA: TGTGCCAGCAGGCTACAGGGGGATCAGCCCCAGCATTTT. It specifies CASRLQGDQPQHF.